The 10 T cell receptor beta chains listed next were all sequenced from one sample in a study of shared clonotypes between healthy human individuals. Assay: immunoSEQ multiplex PCR; the TCRdb copy retains only in-frame clones and omits some. The sample yields approximately 2,300,000 clones, just under 95% seen once. The source material was naive CD4+ T cells from PBMCs. Subset indicated: CD45RA+ positively selected. These receptors were obtained from a man between 18 and 29 years old in good health. Some clones in this sample may be carry-over from other donors' samples.

CDR3 nucleotide sequence: TGTGCCAGCAGCCCCGGACAGGGTGGGGATCAGCCCCAGCATTTT. Its translation: CASSPGQGGDQPQHF. The chain employs TRBV4-2 and TRBJ1-5, with 8 bases that match TRBD1. The CDR3 has 15 residues. Germline V gives CDR1 LGHNA, CDR2 YNFKEQ. The junction had 7 bases not matched to a gene; V was cut back by 4 bases and J by 5 bases.

The J gene is TRBJ2-7, the V gene TRBV28; D gene unclear. This CDR3 has 11 residues. V lost 3 bases and J lost 10, with 10 bases in between. Germline CDR1 is MDHEN and CDR2 is SYDVKM. The CDR3: CASSFYLRQYF. CDR3 coding DNA: TGTGCCAGCAGTTTTTATCTTCGTCAGTACTTC.

V is TRBV4-1 and J is TRBJ2-1; TRBD2 agrees at 11 bases. The CDR3 contains 20 residues. V lost 0 bases to trimming and J lost 0 bases; unmatched junction nucleotides: 10. Germline V gene sequence: CDR1 MGHRA, CDR2 YSYEKL. The CDR3: CASSQDSSSGRFSSYNEQFF. The DNA for the CDR3 is TGCGCCAGCAGCCAAGATAGTTCTAGCGGGAGGTTTTCCTCCTACAATGAGCAGTTCTTC.

The chain combines TRBV11-3 with TRBJ2-7, with D unresolved. CDR1 and CDR2 from the germline V gene are SGHNT and YENEEA. The CDR3 is 14 residues long. The V gene lost 0 bases and the J gene lost 1 base, with 7 bases spanning the gap. CDR3 nucleotide sequence: TGTGCCAGCAGCTTAGAGCCTAGTTCCTACGAGCAGTACTTC. Amino acid sequence: CASSLEPSSYEQYF.

V usage is TRBV7-3 and J usage is TRBJ1-3; D may be TRBD1 (5 bases). Germline CDR1 and CDR2: SGHTA and FQGTGA. The CDR3 is made up of 15 amino acids. V lost 3 bases to trimming and J lost 5 bases, with 14 bases between them. The CDR3 loop reads CASSFCRVRRNTIYF. As DNA, the CDR3 is TGTGCCAGCAGCTTTTGCAGGGTCAGACGAAACACCATATATTTT.

The V gene is TRBV4-3, the J gene TRBJ2-7; 12 bases agree with TRBD2. Germline lookup yields CDR1 LGHNA and CDR2 YSLEER. This CDR3 has 19 amino acids. V lost 3 bases to trimming and J lost 3 bases; unmatched junction nucleotides: 15. CDR3 sequence: CASSHGGGRLAGAFYEQYF. The CDR3 region has the DNA TGCGCCAGCAGCCACGGGGGGGGAAGACTAGCGGGAGCATTCTACGAGCAGTACTTC.

Note on this clone: The sample contains more than one DNA sequence encoding this CDR3. The chain recombines TRBV15 with TRBJ2-7, with a possible D match to TRBD2 (5 bases). The CDR3 loop spans 13 amino acids. The V and J ends lost 3 bases and 4 bases respectively, with 10 bases between them. Germline lookup yields CDR1 LNHNV and CDR2 YYDKDF (reference sequence). CDR3 DNA sequence: TGTGCCACCAGCAGGGGGAGTGGATACGAGCAGTACTTC. Translated: CATSRGSGYEQYF.

The genes are TRBV23-1 and TRBJ1-1; D remains ambiguous. TRBV23-1 is flagged as an ORF with uncertain function. This CDR3 has 15 residues. V was pared by 8 bases and J by 3 bases, with 19 bases between. The CDR3 sequence is CASWALGGIDTEAFF. The CDR3 DNA reads TGCGCCAGCTGGGCCCTGGGAGGAATTGACACTGAAGCTTTCTTT.

The rearrangement uses TRBV7-2 and TRBJ2-5; D is unclear. Germline V gene data show CDR1 as SGHTA and CDR2 as FQGNSA. This CDR3 has 14 residues. Trimming removed 6 bases from V and 5 bases from J, with 16 bases in between. The CDR3 loop reads CASRRASSAETQYF. CDR3 DNA: TGTGCCAGCAGACGGGCCTCCTCGGCCGAGACCCAGTACTTC.

The gene calls are TRBV2 and TRBJ2-7, with D tentatively TRBD1 or TRBD2 (5 bases each). This CDR3 region has 14 residues. Germline V lookup: CDR1 SNHLY, CDR2 FYNNEI. The germline V and J ends were trimmed by 8 bases and 0 bases, with 14 bases remaining between them. This CDR3 reads CASAPGTHSYEQYF. CDR3 DNA sequence: TGTGCCAGCGCCCCGGGGACCCACTCCTACGAGCAGTACTTC.